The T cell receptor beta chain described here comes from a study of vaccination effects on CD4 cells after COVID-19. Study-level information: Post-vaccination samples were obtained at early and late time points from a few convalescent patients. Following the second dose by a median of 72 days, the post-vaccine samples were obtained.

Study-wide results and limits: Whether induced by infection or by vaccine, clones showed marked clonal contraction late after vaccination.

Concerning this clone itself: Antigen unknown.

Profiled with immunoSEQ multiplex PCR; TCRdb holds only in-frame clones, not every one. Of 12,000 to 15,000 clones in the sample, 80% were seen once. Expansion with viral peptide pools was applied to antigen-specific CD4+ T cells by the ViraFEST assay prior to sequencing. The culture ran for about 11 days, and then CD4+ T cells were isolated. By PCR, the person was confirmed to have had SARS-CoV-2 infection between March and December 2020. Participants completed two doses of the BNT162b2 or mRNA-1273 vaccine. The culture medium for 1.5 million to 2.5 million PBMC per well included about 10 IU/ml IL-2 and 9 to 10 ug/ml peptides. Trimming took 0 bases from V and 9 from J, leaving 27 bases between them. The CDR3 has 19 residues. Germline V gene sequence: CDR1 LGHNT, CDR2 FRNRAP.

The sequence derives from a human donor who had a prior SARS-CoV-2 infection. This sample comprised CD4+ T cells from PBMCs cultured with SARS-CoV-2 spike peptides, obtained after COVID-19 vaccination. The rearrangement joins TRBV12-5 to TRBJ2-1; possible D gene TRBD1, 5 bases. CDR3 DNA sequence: TGTGCTAGTGGTTTGGTACTGTTTGGCCAGGGTCGAGTTGGAGCTGAGCAGTTCTTC. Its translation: CASGLVLFGQGRVGAEQFF. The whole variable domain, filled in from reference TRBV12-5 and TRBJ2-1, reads DARVTQTPRHKVTEMGQEVTMRCQPILGHNTVFWYRQTMMQGLELLAYFRNRAPLDDSGMPKDRFSAEMPDATLATLKIQPSEPRDSAVYFCASGLVLFGQGRVGAEQFFGPGTRLTVL.